This T cell receptor (beta chain) came from a study of shared clonotypes between healthy human individuals. 200 to 250 ng DNA, around 30,000 T cell genomes, went into each sorted-subset replicate PCR. The method was immunoSEQ multiplex PCR; TCRdb's version includes in-frame clones alone and lacks a portion of them. The data contain roughly 2,300,000 clones, approximately 90% of them singletons. The sample holds a few counts of this clone. The same CDR3 is also encoded by other DNA sequences in this sample. The CDR3 sequence is 12 residues long. The germline CDR1 and CDR2 sequences are SQVTM and ANQGSEA. After removal of 4 bases from V and 4 bases from J, the junction contained 1 base not matched to a gene.

The rearrangement joins TRBV29-1 to TRBJ2-5; 9 bases line up with TRBD1. This TCR was recovered from a man younger than 35 in good health. Some clones in this sample may be carry-over from other donors' samples. Material for sequencing was naive CD4+ T cells from PBMCs. Subset described: CD45RA+ positively selected. The CDR3 DNA is TGCAGCGTTGGACAGGGGGGAGAGACCCAGTACTTC. It is translated as CSVGQGGETQYF.